This entry is about one T cell receptor beta chain. As yet, its antigen is unknown. The PCR was carried out with 60 Vbeta primers and 13 Jbeta primers. Repertoires were generated with immunoSEQ multiplex PCR, while TCRdb's copy carries only in-frame clones and drops some. The table records some 190,000 clones, around 80% of them present only once. The data derive from a study of cytomegalovirus exposure and HLA in healthy donors. After removal of 3 bases from V and 5 bases from J, the junction contained 7 bases not matched to a gene. The length of the CDR3 is 14 residues. Germline CDR1 reads SGDLS; CDR2 reads YYNGEE. Study observations and caveats: Donor immune exposure was known only as CMV serostatus. As a later analysis showed, several of the most significant clusters appeared to be linked to common viral pathogens. HLA restriction was apparent for most CMV-associated TCR beta chains in a later analysis. For most TCR sequences rarity was the rule, although some public TCRs occurred in many donors.

The specimen was PBMCs. The receptor's source is a woman under 40 in good health and CMV-seronegative. This chain joins TRBV9 and TRBJ2-5; TRBD1 agrees at 7 bases. CDR3 nucleotides: TGTGCCAGCAGCGCGACAGGGTCTTCGGAGACCCAGTACTTC. The encoded protein is CASSATGSSETQYF.